This paragraph covers one TCR beta chain sequence. Its antigen is unidentified. This record comes from a study of T cell responses to AZD1222 COVID-19 vaccine. Sequenced by immunoSEQ multiplex PCR; TCRdb stores in-frame clones only, minus some. The sample lists around 250,000 clones, roughly 93% occurring once. Findings and limits, study-wide: Mapped onto spike, vaccine-associated CD4 TCRs spanned it and were dominant at 160-218 and 743-854. Reports say nearly half of spike-specific TCRs go after unmutated variant regions. In a largely white British group with more females than males, clonal diversity was possibly underestimated. An increase in Spike-specific TCR breadth and depth was observed after two AZD1222 doses.

This CDR3 region has 13 residues. Germline-derived CDR1 and CDR2 are SNHLY and FYNNEI. Trimming cost V 6 bases and J 0 bases, with 8 bases left between them. The rearrangement joins TRBV2 to TRBJ1-2; D is uncertain. The sequence was collected from an adult in good health. The starting material was peripheral blood, obtained on day 0 of AZD1222 vaccination. This CDR3 reads CASRATANYGYTF. The CDR3 bases are TGTGCCAGCAGAGCTACAGCTAACTATGGCTACACCTTC.